This T cell receptor (beta chain) was found in a study of identical twins. This clonotype was picked up a small number of times. All of the donors were Caucasians in good health. The CDR3 is 13 residues long. The V and J ends lost 5 bases and 2 bases, in that order; junction bases with no gene match: 3. TCRdb redid the calling of the 5' RACE reads with MiXCR, one entry per CDR3 protein. Here the sample spans hundreds of thousands of distinct CDR3 sequences, about 9.4% being singletons. The sample was also reused in another study, on yellow fever vaccine responses in identical twins.

This TCR was recovered from a woman under 30 in good health. The rearrangement links TRBV12-3 or TRBV12-4 to TRBJ2-7, with 7 bases aligning to TRBD1. Specimen: PBMCs. CDR3 sequence (DNA): TGTGCCAGCAGTAGGGGGCGTGCCTACGAGCAGTACTTC. Its protein is CASSRGRAYEQYF.